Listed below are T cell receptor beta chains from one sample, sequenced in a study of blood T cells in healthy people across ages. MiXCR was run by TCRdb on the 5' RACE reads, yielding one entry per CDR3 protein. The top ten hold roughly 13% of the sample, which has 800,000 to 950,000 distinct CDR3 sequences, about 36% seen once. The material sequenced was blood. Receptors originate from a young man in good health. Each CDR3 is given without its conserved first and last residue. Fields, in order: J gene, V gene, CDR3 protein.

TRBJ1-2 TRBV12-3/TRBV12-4 ASSFRAGNYGYT
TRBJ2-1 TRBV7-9 ASSLDVPGNEQF
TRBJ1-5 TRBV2 ASSGQGLRPQH
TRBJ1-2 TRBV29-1 SARDTFNYGYT
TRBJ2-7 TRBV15 ATSRYGLSPYEQY
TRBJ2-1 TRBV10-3 AISEAHEQF
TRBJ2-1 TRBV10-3 AISDRDSSYNEQF
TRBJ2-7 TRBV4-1 ASSPLTGPPYEQY
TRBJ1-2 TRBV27 ASSLLNGGGAGGYT
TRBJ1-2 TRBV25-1 ASSEDQLGDGYT
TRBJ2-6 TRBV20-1 SARKQGTGANVLT
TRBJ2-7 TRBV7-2 ASSVGSLSEQY
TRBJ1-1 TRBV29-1 SASVPTLKSGEAF
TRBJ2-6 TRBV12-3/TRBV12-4 ASSPIIRRGSGANVLT
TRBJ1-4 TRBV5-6 ASSLASWGDYEKLF
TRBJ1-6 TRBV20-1 SARVGQGDSPLH
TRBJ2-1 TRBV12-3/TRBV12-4 ASSFGPNEQF
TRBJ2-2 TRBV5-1 ASRQGLAVANTGELF
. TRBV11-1 ASSLAPSGSSYNEQY
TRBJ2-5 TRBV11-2 ASSSESETQY
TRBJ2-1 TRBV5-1 ASSLVPGAYNEQF
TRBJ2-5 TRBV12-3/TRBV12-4 ASSESRGLRETQY
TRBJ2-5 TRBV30 AWSWDLRGEQY
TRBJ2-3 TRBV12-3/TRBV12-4 ASSLSDRGAQY
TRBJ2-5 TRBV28 ASSIPATRDNEQY
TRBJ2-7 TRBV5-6 ASSVESPYEQY
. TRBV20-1 SALGQGDEQF
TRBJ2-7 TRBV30 AWERGGSYEQY
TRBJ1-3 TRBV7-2 ASSLTSAVAGNTIY
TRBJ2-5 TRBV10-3 AISDLAGAGETQY
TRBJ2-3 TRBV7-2 ASSYRSGLAGGTDTQY
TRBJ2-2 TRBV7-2 ASSQQGAGTGELF
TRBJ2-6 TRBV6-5 ASSPNESGANVLT
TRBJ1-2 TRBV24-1 ATSDLPTRTGDICGYT
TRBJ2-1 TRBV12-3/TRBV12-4 ASRQGAGEQF
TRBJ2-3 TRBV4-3 ASSQDASGASTDTQY
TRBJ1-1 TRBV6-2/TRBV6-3 ASSQGTGVTEAF